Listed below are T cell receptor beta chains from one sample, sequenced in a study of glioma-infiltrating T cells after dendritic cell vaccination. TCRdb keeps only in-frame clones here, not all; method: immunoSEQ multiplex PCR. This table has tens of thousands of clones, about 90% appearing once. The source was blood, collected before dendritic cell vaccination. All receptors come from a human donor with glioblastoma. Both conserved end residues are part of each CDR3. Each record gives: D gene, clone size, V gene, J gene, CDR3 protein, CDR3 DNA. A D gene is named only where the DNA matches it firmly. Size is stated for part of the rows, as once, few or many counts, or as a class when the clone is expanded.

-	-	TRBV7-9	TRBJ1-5	CASSPRRSQPQHF	TGTGCCAGCAGCCCCCGAAGGAGTCAGCCCCAGCATTTT
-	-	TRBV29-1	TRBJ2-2	CSVDGQNTGELFF	TGCAGCGTTGATGGGCAGAACACCGGGGAGCTGTTTTTT
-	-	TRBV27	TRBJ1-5	CASSVYNDQPQHF	TGTGCCAGCAGTGTCTATAACGATCAGCCCCAGCATTTT
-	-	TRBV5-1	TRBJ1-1	CASSSRQGLDTEAFF	TGCGCCAGCAGCTCAAGGCAGGGGCTGGACACTGAAGCTTTCTTT
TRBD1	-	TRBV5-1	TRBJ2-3	CASGTGSTDTQYF	TGCGCCAGTGGGACAGGGAGCACAGATACGCAGTATTTT
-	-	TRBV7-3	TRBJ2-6	CASSLGPSGANVLTF	TGTGCCAGCAGTTTAGGGCCCTCTGGGGCCAACGTCCTGACTTTC
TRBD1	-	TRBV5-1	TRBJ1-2	CASSHTDRGTGYTF	TGCGCCAGCAGCCATACGGACAGGGGGACTGGCTACACCTTC
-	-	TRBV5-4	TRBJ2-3	CASSQGLLPMIDTQYF	TGTGCCAGCAGCCAGGGTCTACTGCCGATGATAGATACGCAGTATTTT
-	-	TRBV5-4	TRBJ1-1	CASNIMTVMNTEAFF	TGTGCCAGCAATATAATGACAGTCATGAACACTGAAGCTTTCTTT
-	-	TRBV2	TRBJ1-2	CASTATDPGYTF	TGTGCCAGCACAGCGACTGACCCCGGCTACACCTTC
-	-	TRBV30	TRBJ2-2	CAWIGLPGTGELFF	TGTGCCTGGATTGGACTCCCTGGAACCGGGGAGCTGTTTTTT
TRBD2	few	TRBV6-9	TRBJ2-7	CASSEGEGSSYEQYF	TGTGCCAGCAGTGAAGGGGAGGGGAGTAGCTACGAGCAGTACTTC
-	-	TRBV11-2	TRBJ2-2	CASSAVLRRTGELFF	TGTGCCAGCAGCGCGGTCCTAAGGAGGACCGGGGAGCTGTTTTTT
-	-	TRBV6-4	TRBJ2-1	CASSEMAADYNEQFF	TGTGCCAGCAGTGAGATGGCGGCAGACTACAATGAGCAGTTCTTC
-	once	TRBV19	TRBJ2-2	CASSSGANTGELFF	TGTGCCAGTAGTTCAGGGGCGAACACCGGGGAGCTGTTTTTT
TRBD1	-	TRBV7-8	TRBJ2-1	CASSPGGTGGYNEQFF	TGTGCCAGCAGCCCGGGCGGGACAGGGGGCTACAATGAGCAGTTCTTC
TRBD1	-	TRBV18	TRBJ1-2	CASSTDRGSNYGYTF	TGTGCCAGCTCAACGGACAGGGGGAGCAACTATGGCTACACCTTC
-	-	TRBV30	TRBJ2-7	CAWSGLYEQYF	TGTGCCTGGAGTGGTCTCTACGAGCAGTACTTC
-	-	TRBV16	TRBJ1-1	CASSPGTRTEAFF	TGTGCCAGCAGCCCAGGGACAAGAACTGAAGCTTTCTTT
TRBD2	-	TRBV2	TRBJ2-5	CASSGGGQETQYF	TGTGCCAGCAGTGGGGGGGGGCAAGAGACCCAGTACTTC
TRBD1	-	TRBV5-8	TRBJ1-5	CASSDRANNQPQHF	TGTGCCAGCAGCGACAGGGCAAACAATCAGCCCCAGCATTTT
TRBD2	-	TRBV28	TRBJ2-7	CASSRPFSLAGVYEQYF	TGTGCCAGCAGTCGTCCTTTTTCACTAGCGGGTGTCTACGAGCAGTACTTC
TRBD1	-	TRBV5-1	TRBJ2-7	CASSSGTASYEQYF	TGCGCCAGCAGCTCAGGGACAGCCTCCTACGAGCAGTACTTC
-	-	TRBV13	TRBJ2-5	CASSLVLETQYF	TGTGCCAGCAGCTTAGTCCTTGAGACCCAGTACTTC
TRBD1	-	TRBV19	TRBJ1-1	CASSIFFGTGITEAFF	TGTGCCAGTAGTATTTTTTTCGGGACAGGGATTACTGAAGCTTTCTTT
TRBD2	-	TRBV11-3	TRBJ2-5	CASSRTSGDRYF	TGTGCCAGCAGCCGGACTAGCGGGGATCGGTACTTC
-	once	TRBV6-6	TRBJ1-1	CASSYPDSATEAFF	TGTGCCAGCAGTTACCCGGACAGTGCTACTGAAGCTTTCTTT
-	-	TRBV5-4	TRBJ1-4	CASSTQGSSNEKLFF	TGTGCCAGCAGCACTCAGGGGTCGTCTAATGAAAAACTGTTTTTT
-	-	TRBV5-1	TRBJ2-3	CASSLFLETDTQYF	TGCGCCAGCAGCTTGTTCCTAGAGACAGATACGCAGTATTTT
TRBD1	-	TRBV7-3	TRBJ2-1	CASSLAPLYLGQFHEQFF	TGTGCCAGCAGCTTGGCTCCCCTCTATCTGGGACAGTTCCATGAGCAGTTCTTC
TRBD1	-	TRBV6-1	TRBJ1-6	CASRPTGGSAPLHF	TGTGCCAGCAGACCGACAGGGGGTTCTGCACCCCTCCACTTT
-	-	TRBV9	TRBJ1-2	CASSEGGGGGGPESTF	TGTGCCAGCAGCGAGGGAGGGGGGGGCGGCGGTCCTGAGAGCACCTTC
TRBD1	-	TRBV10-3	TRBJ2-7	CAISERTGFYEQYF	TGTGCCATCAGTGAGCGGACAGGGTTTTACGAGCAGTACTTC
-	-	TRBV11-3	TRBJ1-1	CASSLERGTEAFF	TGTGCCAGCAGCTTAGAACGGGGGACTGAAGCTTTCTTT
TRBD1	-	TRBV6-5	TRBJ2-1	CASSYRDRDNEQFF	TGTGCCAGCAGTTACCGGGACAGGGACAATGAGCAGTTCTTC
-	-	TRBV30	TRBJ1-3	CAWLQGSGNTIYF	TGTGCCTGGCTTCAGGGTTCAGGAAACACCATATATTTT
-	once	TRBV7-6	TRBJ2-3	CASSLRSGGATDTQYF	TGTGCCAGCAGCTTAAGAAGCGGAGGGGCCACAGATACGCAGTATTTT
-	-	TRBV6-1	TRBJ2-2	CASGGSRGGELFF	TGTGCCAGCGGCGGCTCAAGGGGCGGGGAGCTGTTTTTT
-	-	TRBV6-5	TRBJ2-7	CASIETSSYEQYF	TGTGCCAGCATCGAAACTTCGTCCTACGAGCAGTACTTC
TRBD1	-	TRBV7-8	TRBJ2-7	CASSLRTGGSYEQYF	TGTGCCAGCAGCCTAAGGACAGGGGGCTCCTACGAGCAGTACTTC
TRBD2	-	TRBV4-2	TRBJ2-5	CASSPGGGGETQYF	TGTGCCAGCAGCCCGGGCGGGGGAGGGGAGACCCAGTACTTC
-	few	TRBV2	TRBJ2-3	CASSGLPIPSTDTQYF	TGTGCCAGCAGTGGACTTCCTATACCGAGCACAGATACGCAGTATTTT
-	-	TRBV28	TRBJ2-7	CASSPTRERDEQYF	TGTGCCAGCAGCCCAACTAGGGAGCGAGACGAGCAGTACTTC
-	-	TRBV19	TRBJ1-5	CASSIDFRTTSNQPQHF	TGTGCCAGTAGTATAGATTTTCGGACAACTAGCAATCAGCCCCAGCATTTT
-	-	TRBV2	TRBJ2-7	CASRKEAYEQYF	TGTGCCAGCAGAAAGGAGGCCTACGAGCAGTACTTC
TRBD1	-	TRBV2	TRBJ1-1	CASSTGDSDTEAFF	TGTGCCAGCAGTACAGGGGACTCTGACACTGAAGCTTTCTTT
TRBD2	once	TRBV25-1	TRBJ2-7	CASSGGTSGQYF	TGTGCCAGCAGTGGAGGGACTAGCGGGCAGTACTTC
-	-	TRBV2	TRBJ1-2	CASSEVTPQTYGYTF	TGTGCCAGCAGTGAAGTCACACCACAGACGTATGGCTACACCTTC
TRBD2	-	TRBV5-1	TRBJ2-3	CASSLALAGGQTDTQYF	TGCGCCAGCAGCTTGGCACTAGCGGGGGGGCAAACAGATACGCAGTATTTT
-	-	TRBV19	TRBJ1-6	CASRAAGENSPLHF	TGTGCCAGTAGAGCCGCGGGCGAAAATTCACCCCTCCACTTT
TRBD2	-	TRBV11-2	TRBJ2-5	CASSFILAGLETQYF	TGTGCCAGCAGCTTCATCCTAGCGGGCTTGGAGACCCAGTACTTC
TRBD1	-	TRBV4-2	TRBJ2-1	CASSSEIGTGNYNEQFF	TGTGCCAGCAGCTCGGAGATCGGGACAGGGAACTACAATGAGCAGTTCTTC
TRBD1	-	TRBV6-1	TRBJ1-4	CASSGNRGQGEKLFF	TGTGCCAGCAGTGGGAACAGGGGGCAGGGTGAAAAACTGTTTTTT
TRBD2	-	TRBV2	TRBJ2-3	CASSDVAGYTDTQYF	TGTGCCAGCAGTGACGTAGCGGGGTACACAGATACGCAGTATTTT
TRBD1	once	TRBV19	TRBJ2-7	CASQGQPTYEQYF	TGTGCCAGTCAGGGACAGCCAACCTACGAGCAGTACTTC